This is a list of T cell receptor beta chains from one sample in a study of blood T cell repertoires in COVID-19. Produced via immunoSEQ multiplex PCR; TCRdb's table is partial and in-frame only. The sample has some 170,000 clones; 70% to 90% are singletons. Sequencing was carried out using peripheral blood. These receptors all come from a man between 40 and 49 years old with acute or convalescent COVID-19. The CDR3 runs from the conserved cysteine through the conserved F or W. The D gene is left open where the match is weak. Only part of the rows carry a size: once, few, many, or a class if the clone is expanded.

j_gene: TRBJ1-2; d_gene: TRBD1; v_gene: TRBV7-6; abundance: .; CDR3nt: TGTGCCAGCAGCTTAGCGGGACAGGGGAACTATGGCTACACCTTC; CDR3aa: CASSLAGQGNYGYTF
j_gene: TRBJ2-1; d_gene: TRBD1; v_gene: TRBV11-2; abundance: .; CDR3nt: TGTGCCAGCAGCTCTCCCGGGACAGTTAGCTCCTACAATGAGCAGTTCTTC; CDR3aa: CASSSPGTVSSYNEQFF
j_gene: TRBJ1-3; d_gene: .; v_gene: TRBV28; abundance: .; CDR3nt: TGTGCCAGCAGTCCCCCTCAGGGGAGCTCTGGAAACACCATATATTTT; CDR3aa: CASSPPQGSSGNTIYF
j_gene: TRBJ2-2; d_gene: TRBD1; v_gene: TRBV5-4; abundance: once; CDR3nt: TGTGCCAGCAGTACAAAGTCACAGGGGCGGAACACCGGGGAGCTGTTTTTT; CDR3aa: CASSTKSQGRNTGELFF
j_gene: TRBJ2-7; d_gene: TRBD2; v_gene: TRBV9; abundance: .; CDR3nt: TGTGCCAGCAGTGCTAGCGGGGGGGCCTTCTACGAGCAGTACTTC; CDR3aa: CASSASGGAFYEQYF
j_gene: TRBJ1-1; d_gene: TRBD1; v_gene: TRBV18; abundance: .; CDR3nt: TGTGCCAGCTCATCAACAGGGGGCGTGACTGAAGCTTTCTTT; CDR3aa: CASSSTGGVTEAFF
j_gene: TRBJ2-4; d_gene: TRBD2; v_gene: TRBV5-1; abundance: .; CDR3nt: TGCGCCAGCAGCTTAGCCCTAGCGGGGGGCTTAGGGATTACGGCCAAAAACATTCAGTACTTC; CDR3aa: CASSLALAGGLGITAKNIQYF
j_gene: TRBJ2-1; d_gene: TRBD1; v_gene: TRBV6-6; abundance: .; CDR3nt: TGTGCCAGCAGTTACGAGGGGCAGGGGGAGTTCTTC; CDR3aa: CASSYEGQGEFF
j_gene: TRBJ2-7; d_gene: .; v_gene: TRBV4-3; abundance: .; CDR3nt: TGCGCCAGCAGCCCCGGGGTATGGGCCTACGAGCAGTACTTC; CDR3aa: CASSPGVWAYEQYF
j_gene: TRBJ2-7; d_gene: TRBD1; v_gene: TRBV6-6; abundance: .; CDR3nt: TGTGCCAGCAGCCGGGGGGACAGGGGGCGCTACGAGCAGTACTTC; CDR3aa: CASSRGDRGRYEQYF